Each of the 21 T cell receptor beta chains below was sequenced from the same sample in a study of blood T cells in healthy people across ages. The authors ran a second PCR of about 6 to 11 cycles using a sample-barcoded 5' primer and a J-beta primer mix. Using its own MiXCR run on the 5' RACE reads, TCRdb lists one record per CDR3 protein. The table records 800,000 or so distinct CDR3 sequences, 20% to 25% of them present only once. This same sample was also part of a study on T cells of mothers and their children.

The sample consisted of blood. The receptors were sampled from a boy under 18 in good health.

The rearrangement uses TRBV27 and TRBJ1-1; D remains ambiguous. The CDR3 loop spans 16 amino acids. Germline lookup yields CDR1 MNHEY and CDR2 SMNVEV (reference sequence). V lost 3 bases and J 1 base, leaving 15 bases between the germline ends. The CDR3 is CASSFNPLGPNTEAFF. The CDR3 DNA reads TGTGCCAGCAGTTTCAACCCTTTAGGCCCGAACACTGAAGCTTTCTTT.

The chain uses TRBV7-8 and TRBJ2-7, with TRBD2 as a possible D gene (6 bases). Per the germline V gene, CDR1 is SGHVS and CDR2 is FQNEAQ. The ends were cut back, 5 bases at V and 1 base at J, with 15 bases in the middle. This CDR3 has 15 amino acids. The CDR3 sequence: CASSPDGTGSYEQYF. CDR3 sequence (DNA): TGTGCCAGCAGCCCAGACGGGACTGGGTCCTACGAGCAGTACTTC. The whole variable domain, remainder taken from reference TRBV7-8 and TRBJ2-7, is GAGVSQSPRYKVAKRGQDVALRCDPISGHVSLFWYQQALGQGPEFLTYFQNEAQLDKSGLPSDRFFAERPEGSVSTLKIQRTQQEDSAVYLCASSPDGTGSYEQYFGPGTRLTVT.

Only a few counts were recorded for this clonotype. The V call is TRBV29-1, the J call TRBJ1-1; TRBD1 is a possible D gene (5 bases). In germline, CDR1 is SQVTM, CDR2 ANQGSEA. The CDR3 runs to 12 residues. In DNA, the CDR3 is TGCGGCGGCCGGAGGGGAAGCACTGAAGCTTTCTTT. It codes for CGGRRGSTEAFF.

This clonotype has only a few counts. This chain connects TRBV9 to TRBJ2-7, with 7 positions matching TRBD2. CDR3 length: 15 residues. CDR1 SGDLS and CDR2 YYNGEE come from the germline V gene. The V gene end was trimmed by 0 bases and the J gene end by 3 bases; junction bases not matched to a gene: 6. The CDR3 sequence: CASSVGLGRDYEQYF. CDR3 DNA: TGTGCCAGCAGCGTAGGATTAGGGAGGGACTACGAGCAGTACTTC.

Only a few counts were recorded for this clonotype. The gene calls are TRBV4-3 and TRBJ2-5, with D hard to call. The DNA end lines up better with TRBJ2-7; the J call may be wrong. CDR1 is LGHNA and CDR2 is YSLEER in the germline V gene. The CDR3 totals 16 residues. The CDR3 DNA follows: TGCGCCAGCAGCCAAGATCTTACATCTCGCCCCTACGAGCAGTACTTC. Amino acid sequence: CASSQDLTSRPYEQYF.

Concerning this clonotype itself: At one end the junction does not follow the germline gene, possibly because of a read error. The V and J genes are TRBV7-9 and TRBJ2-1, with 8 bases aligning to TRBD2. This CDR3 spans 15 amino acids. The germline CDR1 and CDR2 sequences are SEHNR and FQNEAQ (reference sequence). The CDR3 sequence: CTSSVTSGSYNEQFF. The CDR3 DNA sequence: TGTACCAGCAGCGTCACGAGCGGGAGCTACAATGAGCAGTTCTTC.

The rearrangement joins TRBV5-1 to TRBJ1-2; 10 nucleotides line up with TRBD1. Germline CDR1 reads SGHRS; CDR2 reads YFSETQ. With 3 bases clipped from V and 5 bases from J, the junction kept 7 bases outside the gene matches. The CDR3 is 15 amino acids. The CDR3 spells CASSSGTGEEYGYTF. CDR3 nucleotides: TGCGCCAGCAGCTCCGGGACAGGGGAGGAATATGGCTACACCTTC.

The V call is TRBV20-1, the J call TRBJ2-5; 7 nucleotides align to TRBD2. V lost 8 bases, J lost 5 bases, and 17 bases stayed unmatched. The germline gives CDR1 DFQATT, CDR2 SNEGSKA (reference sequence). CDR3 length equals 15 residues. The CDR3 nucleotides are TGCAGTAACCTGGGGGGGGATGGCCAGGGCGAGACCCAGTACTTC. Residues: CSNLGGDGQGETQYF.

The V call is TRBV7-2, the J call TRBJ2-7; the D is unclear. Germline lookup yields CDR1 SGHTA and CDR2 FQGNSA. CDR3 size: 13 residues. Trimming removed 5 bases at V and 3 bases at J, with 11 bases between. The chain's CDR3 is CASSLSLVYEQYF. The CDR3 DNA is TGTGCCAGCAGCCTTAGCTTGGTCTACGAGCAGTACTTC.

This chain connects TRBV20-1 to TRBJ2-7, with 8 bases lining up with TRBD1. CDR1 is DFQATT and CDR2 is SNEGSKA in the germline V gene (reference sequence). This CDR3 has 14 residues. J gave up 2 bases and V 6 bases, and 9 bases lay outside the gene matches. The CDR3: CSAVPGQGPYEQYF. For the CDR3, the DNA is TGCAGTGCCGTCCCCGGACAGGGTCCCTACGAGCAGTACTTC.

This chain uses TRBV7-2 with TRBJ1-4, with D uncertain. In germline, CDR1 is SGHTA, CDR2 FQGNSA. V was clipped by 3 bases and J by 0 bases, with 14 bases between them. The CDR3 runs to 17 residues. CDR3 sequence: CASSFSFYFATNEKLFF. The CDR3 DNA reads TGTGCCAGCAGCTTCTCTTTCTACTTCGCAACTAATGAAAAACTGTTTTTT.

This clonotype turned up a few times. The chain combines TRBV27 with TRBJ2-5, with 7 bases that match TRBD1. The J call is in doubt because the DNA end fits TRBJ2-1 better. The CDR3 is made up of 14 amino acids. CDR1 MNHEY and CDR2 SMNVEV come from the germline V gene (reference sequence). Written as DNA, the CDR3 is TGTGCCAGCAGTCCCTCAGGGGGATGGGATGAGCAGTTCTTC. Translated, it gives CASSPSGGWDEQFF.

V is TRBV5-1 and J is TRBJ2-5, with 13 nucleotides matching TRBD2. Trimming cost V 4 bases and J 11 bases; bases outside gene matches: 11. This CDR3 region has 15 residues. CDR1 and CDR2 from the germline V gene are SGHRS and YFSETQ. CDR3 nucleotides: TGCGCCAGCAGCCCCGGACTAGCGGGAGTTCTCAAGCAGTACTTC. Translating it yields CASSPGLAGVLKQYF.

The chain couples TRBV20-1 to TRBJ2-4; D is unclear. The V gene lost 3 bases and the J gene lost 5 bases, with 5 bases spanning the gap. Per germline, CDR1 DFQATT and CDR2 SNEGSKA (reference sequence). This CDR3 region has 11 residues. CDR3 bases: TGCAGTGCTAGGGCCGAAAACATTCAGTACTTC. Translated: CSARAENIQYF.

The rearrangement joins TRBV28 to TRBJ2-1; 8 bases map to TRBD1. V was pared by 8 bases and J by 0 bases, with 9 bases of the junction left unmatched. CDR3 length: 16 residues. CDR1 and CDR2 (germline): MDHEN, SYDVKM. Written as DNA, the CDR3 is TGTGCCAGCCCCCAGGGGGCGTTTAGCTCCTACAATGAGCAGTTCTTC. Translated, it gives CASPQGAFSSYNEQFF.

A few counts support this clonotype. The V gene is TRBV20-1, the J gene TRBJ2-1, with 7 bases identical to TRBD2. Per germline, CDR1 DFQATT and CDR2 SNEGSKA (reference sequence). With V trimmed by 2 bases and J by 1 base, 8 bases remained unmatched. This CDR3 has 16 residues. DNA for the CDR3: TGCAGTGCTAGAACTCCCGCTAGCGGATCCTACAATGAGCAGTTCTTC. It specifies CSARTPASGSYNEQFF.

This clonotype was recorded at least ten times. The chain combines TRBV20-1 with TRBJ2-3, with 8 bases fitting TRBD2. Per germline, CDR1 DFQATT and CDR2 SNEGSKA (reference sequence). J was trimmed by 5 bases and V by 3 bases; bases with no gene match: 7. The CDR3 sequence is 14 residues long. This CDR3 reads CSARQGLVLDTQYF. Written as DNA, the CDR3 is TGCAGTGCTAGGCAGGGACTAGTCTTAGATACGCAGTATTTT.

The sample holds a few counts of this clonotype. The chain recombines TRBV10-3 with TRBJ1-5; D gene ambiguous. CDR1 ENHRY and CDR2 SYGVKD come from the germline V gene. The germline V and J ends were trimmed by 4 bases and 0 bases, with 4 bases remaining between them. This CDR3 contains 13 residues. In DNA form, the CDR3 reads TGTGCCATCAGTGGACGTAGCAATCAGCCCCAGCATTTT. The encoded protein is CAISGRSNQPQHF.

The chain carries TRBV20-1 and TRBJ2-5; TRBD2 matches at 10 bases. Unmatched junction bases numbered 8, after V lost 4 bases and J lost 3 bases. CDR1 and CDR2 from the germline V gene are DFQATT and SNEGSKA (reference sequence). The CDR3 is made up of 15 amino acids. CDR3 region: CSAINSGLAEETQYF. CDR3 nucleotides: TGCAGTGCTATTAACAGCGGACTAGCGGAAGAGACCCAGTACTTC.

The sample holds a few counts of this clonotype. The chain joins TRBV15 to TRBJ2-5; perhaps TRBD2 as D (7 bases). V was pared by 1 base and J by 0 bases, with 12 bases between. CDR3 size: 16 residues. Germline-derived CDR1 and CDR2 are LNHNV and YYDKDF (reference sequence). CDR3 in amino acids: CATSRGGGGNQETQYF. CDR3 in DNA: TGTGCCACCAGCAGAGGAGGGGGGGGGAACCAAGAGACCCAGTACTTC.

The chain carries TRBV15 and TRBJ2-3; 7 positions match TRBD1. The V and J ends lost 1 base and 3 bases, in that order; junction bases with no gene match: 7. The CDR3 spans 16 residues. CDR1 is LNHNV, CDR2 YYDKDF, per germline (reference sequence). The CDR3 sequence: CATSRAATGTTDTQYF. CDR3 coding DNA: TGTGCCACCAGCAGAGCTGCGACAGGGACGACAGATACGCAGTATTTT.